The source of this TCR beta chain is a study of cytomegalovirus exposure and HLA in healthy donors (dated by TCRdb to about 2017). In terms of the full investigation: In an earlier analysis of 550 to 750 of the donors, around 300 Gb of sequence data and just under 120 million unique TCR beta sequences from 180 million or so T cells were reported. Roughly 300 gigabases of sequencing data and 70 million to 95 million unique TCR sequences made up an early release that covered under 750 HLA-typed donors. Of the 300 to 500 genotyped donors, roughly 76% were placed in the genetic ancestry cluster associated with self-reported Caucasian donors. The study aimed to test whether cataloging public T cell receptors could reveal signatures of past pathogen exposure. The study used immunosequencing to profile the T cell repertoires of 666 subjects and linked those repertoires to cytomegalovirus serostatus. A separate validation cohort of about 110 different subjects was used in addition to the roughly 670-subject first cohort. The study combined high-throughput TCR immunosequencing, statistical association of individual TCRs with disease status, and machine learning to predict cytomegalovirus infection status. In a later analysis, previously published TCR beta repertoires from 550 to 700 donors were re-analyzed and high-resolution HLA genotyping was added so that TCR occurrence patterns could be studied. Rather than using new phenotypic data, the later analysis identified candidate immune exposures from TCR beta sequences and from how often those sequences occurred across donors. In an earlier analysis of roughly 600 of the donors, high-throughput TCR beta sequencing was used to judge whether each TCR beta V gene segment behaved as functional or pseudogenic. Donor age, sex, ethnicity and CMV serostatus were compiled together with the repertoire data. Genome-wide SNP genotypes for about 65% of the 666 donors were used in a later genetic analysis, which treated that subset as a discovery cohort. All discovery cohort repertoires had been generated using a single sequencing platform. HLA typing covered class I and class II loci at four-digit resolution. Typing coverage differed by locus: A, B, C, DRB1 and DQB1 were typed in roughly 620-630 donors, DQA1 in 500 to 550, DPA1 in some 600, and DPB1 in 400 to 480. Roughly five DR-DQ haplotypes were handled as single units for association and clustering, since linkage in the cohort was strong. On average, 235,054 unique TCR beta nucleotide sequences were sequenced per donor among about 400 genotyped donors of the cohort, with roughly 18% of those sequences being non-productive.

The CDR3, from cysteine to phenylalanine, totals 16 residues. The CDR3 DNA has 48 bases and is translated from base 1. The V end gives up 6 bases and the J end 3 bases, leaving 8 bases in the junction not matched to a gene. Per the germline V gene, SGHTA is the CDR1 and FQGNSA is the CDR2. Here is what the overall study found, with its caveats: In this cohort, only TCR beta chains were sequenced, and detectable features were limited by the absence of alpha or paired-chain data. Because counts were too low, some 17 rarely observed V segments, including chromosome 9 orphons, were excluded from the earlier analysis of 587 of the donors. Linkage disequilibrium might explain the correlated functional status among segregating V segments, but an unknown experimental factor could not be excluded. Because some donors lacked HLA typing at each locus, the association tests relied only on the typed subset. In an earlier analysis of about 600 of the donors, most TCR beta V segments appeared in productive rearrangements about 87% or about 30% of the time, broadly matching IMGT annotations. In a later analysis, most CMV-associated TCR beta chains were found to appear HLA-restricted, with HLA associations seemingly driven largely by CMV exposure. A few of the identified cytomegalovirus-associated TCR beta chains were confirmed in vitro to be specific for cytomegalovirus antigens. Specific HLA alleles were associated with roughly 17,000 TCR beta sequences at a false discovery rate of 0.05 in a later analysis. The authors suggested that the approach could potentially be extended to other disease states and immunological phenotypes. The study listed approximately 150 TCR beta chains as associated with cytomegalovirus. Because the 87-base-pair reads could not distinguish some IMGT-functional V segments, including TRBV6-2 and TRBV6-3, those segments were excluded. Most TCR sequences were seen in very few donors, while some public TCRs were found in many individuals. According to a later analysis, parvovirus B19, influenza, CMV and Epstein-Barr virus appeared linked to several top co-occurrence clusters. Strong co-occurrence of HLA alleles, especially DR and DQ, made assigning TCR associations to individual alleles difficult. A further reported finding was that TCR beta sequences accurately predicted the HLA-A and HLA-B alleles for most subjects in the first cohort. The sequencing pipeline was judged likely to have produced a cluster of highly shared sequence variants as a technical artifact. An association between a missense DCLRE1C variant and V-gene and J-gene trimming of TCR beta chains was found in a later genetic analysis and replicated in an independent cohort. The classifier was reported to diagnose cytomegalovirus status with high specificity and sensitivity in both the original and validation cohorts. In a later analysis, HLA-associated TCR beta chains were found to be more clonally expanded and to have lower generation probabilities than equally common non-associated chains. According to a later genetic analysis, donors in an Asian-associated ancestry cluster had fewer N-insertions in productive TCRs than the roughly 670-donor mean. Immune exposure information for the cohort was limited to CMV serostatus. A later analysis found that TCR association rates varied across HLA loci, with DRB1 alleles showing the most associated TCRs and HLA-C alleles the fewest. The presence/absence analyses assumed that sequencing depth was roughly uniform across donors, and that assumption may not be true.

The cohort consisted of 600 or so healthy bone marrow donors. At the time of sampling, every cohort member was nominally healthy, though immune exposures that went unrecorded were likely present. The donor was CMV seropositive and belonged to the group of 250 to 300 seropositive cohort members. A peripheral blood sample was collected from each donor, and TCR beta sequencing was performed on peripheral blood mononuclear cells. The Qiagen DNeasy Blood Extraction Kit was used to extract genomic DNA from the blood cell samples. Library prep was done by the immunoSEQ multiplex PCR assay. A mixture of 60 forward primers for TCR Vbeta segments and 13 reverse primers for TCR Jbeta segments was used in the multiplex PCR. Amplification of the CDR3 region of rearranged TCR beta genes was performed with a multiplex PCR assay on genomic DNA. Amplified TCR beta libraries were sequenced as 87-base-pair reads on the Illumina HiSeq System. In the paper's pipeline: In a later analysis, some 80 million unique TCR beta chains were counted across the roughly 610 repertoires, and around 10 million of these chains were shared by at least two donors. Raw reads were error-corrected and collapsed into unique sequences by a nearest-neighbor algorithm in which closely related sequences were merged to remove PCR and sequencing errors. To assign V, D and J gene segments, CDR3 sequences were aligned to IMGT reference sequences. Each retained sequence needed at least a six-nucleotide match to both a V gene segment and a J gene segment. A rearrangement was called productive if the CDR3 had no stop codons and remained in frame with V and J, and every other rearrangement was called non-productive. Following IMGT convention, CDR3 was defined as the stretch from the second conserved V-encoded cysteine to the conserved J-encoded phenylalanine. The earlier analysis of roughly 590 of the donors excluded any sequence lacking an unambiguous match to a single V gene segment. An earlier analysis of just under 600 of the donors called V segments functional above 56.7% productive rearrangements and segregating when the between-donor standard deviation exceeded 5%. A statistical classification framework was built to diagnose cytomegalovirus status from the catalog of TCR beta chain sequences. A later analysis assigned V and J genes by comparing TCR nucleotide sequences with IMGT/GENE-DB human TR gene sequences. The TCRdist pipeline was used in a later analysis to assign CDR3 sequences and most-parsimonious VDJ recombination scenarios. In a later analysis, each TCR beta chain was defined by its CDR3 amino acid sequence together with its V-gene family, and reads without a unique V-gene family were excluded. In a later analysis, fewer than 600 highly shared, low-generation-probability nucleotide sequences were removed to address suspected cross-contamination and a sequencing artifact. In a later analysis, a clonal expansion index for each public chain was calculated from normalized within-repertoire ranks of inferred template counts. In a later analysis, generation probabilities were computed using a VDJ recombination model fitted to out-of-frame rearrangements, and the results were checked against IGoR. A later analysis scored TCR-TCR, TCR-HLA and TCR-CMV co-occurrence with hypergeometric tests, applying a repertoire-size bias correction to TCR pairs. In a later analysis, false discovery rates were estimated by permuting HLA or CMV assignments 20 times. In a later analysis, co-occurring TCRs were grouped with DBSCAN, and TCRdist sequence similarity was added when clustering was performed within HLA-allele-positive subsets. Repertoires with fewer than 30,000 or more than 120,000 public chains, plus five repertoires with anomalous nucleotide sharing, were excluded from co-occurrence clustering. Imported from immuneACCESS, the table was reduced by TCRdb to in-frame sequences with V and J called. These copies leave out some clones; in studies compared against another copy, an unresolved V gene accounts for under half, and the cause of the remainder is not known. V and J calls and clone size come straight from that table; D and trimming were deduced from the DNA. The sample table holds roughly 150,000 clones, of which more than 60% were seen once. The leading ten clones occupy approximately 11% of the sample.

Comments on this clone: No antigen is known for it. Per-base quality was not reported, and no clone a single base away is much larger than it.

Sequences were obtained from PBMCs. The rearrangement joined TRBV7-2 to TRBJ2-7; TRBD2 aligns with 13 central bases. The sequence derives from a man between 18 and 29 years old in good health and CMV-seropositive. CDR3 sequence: CASRGPGLAGLYEQYF. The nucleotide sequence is TGTGCCAGCAGGGGCCCGGGACTAGCGGGACTCTACGAGCAGTACTTC.